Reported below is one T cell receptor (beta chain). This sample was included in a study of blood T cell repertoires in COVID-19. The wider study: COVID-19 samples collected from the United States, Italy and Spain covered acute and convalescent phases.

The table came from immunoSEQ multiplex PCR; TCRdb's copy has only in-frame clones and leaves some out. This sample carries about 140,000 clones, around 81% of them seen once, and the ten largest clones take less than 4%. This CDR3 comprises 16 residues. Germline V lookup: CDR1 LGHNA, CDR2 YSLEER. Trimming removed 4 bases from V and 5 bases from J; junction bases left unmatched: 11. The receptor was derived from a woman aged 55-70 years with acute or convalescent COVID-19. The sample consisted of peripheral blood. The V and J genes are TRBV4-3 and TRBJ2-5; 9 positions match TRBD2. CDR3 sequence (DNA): TGCGCCAGCAGCCTTTCTATAGCGGGAGTGGGTGAGACCCAGTACTTC. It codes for CASSLSIAGVGETQYF.